This entry lists 3 T cell receptor beta chains sequenced from one sample in a study of neurological immune-mediated disorders (dated by TCRdb to about 2019). The method behind the library was 5' RACE. The sample was run on an Illumina HiSeq 2500. TCRdb applied fastp at Q25 and MiXCR to the public reads, then kept only in-frame beta chains. Rows matching on CDR3 protein sequence are summarized as one entry with the most common DNA and genes. The sample records about 46,000 distinct CDR3 sequences, around 4.3% of which are singletons. Around 5% of the sample is in the top ten clones. Material for sequencing was PBMCs. Every receptor here comes from a woman aged 55 to 70 with multiple sclerosis.

The table lists this clonotype with many counts. The CDR3 loop is CASSGQTTNYGYTF. For the CDR3, the DNA is TGTGCCAGCAGCGGACAAACTACAAACTATGGCTACACCTTC. The chain links TRBV2 to TRBJ1-2, with D perhaps TRBD1 (5 bases). With 6 bases removed from V and 2 bases from J, the gap between germline ends came to 13 bases. This CDR3 has 14 residues. The V gene's germline CDR1 is SNHLY and CDR2 FYNNEI.

The chain carries TRBV5-1 and TRBJ1-2; unclear D gene. The CDR3 is 14 amino acids. Germline V gene sequence: CDR1 SGHRS, CDR2 YFSETQ. With 4 bases removed from V and 5 bases from J, the gap between germline ends came to 15 bases. The CDR3 sequence: CASSLETTVYGYTF. The DNA of the CDR3 is TGCGCCAGCAGCCTCGAGACAACTGTTTATGGCTACACCTTC.

This clonotype was seen ten or more times. The chain uses TRBV7-8 and TRBJ1-5; D not certain. The CDR3 length is 12 residues. Germline V gene sequence: CDR1 SGHVS, CDR2 FQNEAQ. V gave up 2 bases and J gave up 7 bases, with 6 bases separating them. As DNA, the CDR3 is TGTGCCAGCAGCTTACCGGACCAGCCCCAGCATTTT. Translation gives CASSLPDQPQHF.